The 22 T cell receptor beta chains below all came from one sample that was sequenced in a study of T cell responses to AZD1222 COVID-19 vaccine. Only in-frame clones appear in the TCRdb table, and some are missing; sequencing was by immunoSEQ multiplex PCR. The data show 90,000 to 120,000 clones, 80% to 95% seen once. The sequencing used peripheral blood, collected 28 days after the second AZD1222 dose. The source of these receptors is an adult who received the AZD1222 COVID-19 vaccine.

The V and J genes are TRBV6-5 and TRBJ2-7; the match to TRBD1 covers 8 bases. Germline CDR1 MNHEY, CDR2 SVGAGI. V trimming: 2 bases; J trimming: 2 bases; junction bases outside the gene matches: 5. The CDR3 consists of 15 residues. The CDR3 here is CASSYRATGAYEQYF. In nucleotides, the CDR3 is TGTGCCAGCAGTTACAGGGCGACAGGGGCCTACGAGCAGTACTTC.

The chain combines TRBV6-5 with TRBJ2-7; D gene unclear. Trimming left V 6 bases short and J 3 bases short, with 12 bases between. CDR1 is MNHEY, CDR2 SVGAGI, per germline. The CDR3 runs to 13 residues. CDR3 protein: CASRKELFYEQYF. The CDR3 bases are TGTGCCAGCAGAAAAGAACTATTCTACGAGCAGTACTTC.

The CDR3 DNA is TGTGCTAGTGGCCCGGGGGGATCGAACACCGGGGAGCTGTTTTTT. Its protein is CASGPGGSNTGELFF. This chain joins TRBV12-5 and TRBJ2-2; 7 nucleotides align to TRBD2. The germline gives CDR1 LGHNT, CDR2 FRNRAP. Trimming took 6 bases from V and 0 from J; bases not matched to a gene: 4. This CDR3 spans 15 amino acids.

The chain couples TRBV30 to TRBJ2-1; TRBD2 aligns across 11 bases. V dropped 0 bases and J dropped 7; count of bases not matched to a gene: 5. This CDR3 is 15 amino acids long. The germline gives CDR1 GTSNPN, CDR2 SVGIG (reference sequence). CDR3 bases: TGTGCCTGGAGTGTATTAGCGGGAGGGGGTAATGAGCAGTTCTTC. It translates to CAWSVLAGGGNEQFF.

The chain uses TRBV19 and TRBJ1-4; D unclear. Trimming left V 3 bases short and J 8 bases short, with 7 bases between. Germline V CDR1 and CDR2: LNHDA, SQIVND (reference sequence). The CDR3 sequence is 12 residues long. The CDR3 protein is CASSMATEKLFF. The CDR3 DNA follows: TGTGCCAGTAGTATGGCAACGGAAAAACTGTTTTTT.

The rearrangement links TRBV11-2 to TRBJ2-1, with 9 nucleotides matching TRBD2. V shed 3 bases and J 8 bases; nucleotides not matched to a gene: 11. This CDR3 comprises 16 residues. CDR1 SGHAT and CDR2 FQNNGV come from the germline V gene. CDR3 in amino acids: CASSLSLSGRLHEQFF. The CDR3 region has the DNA TGTGCCAGCAGCTTGTCTCTCAGCGGGAGGCTCCATGAGCAGTTCTTC.

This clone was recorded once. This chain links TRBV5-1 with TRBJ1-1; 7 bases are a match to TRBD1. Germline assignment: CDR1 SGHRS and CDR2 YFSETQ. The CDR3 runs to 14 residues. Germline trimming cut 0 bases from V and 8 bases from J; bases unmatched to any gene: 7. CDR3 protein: CASSLARGQREAFF. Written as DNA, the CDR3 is TGCGCCAGCAGCTTGGCTAGGGGGCAGAGGGAAGCTTTCTTT.

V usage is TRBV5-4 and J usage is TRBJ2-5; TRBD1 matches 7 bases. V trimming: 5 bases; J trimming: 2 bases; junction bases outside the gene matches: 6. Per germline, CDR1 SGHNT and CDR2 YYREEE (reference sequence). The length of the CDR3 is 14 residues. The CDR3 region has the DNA TGTGCCAGCAGTTCCGACAGGGATCAAGAGACCCAGTACTTC. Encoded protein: CASSSDRDQETQYF.

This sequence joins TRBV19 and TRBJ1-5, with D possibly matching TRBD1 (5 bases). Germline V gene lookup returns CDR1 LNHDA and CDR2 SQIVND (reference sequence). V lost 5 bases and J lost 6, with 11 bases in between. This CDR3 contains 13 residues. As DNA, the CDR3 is TGTGCCAGTAGTGGGGACGACAGTCAGCCCCAGCATTTT. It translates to CASSGDDSQPQHF.

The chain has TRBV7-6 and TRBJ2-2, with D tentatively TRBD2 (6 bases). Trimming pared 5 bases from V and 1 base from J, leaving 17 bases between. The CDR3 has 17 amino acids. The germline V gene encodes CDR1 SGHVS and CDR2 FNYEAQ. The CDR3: CASSPKSPGLNTGELFF. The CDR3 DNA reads TGTGCCAGCAGCCCGAAAAGCCCGGGACTGAACACCGGGGAGCTGTTTTTT.

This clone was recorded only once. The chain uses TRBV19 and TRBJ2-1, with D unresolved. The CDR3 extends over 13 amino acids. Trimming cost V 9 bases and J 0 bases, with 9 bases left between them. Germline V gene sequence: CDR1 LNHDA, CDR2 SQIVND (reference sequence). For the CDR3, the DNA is TGTGCCAGCACCCTGAGCTCCTACAATGAGCAGTTCTTC. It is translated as CASTLSSYNEQFF.

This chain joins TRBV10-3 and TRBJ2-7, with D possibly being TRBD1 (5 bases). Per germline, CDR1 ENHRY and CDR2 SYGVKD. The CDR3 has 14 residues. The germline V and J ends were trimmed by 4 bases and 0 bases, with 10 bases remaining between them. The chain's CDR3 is CAISAGAISYEQYF. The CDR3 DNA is TGTGCCATCAGTGCTGGGGCGATCTCCTACGAGCAGTACTTC.

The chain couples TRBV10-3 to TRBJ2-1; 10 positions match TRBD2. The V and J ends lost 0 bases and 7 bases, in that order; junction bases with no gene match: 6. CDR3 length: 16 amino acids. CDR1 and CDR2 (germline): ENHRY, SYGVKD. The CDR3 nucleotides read TGTGCCATCAGTGAGTCAGCGGGAGGGCCAGTAAATGAGCAGTTCTTC. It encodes CAISESAGGPVNEQFF.

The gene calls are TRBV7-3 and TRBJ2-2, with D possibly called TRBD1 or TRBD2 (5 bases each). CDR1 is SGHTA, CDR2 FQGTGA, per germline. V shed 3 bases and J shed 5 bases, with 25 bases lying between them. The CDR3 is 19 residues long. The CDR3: CASSLGLRVLGGTTGELFF. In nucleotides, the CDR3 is TGTGCCAGCAGCTTGGGCCTACGGGTCCTGGGTGGGACGACCGGGGAGCTGTTTTTT.

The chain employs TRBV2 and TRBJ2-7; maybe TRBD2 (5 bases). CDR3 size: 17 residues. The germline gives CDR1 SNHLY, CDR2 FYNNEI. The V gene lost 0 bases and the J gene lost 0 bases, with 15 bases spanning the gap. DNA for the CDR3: TGTGCCAGCAGTGAAGCAGGCCTCCGGGGTGTCTCCTACGAGCAGTACTTC. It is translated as CASSEAGLRGVSYEQYF.

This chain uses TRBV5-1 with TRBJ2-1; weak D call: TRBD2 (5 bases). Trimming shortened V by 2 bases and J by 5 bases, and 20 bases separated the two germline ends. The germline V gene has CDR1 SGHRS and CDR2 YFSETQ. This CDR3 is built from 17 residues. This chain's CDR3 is CASSLGAGNTRDNEQFF. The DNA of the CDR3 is TGCGCCAGCAGCTTAGGTGCGGGCAATACCCGGGACAATGAGCAGTTCTTC.

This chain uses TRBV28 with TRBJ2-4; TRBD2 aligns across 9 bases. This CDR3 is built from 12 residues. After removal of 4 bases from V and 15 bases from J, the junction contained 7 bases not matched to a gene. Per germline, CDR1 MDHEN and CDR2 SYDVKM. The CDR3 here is CASSSLAGERYF. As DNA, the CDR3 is TGTGCCAGCAGTTCATTAGCGGGAGAAAGGTACTTC.

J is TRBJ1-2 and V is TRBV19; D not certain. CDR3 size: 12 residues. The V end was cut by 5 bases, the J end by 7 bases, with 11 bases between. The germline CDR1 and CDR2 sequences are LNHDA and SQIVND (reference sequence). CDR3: CASSRARGGYTF. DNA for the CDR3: TGTGCCAGTAGTCGCGCGCGGGGTGGCTACACCTTC.

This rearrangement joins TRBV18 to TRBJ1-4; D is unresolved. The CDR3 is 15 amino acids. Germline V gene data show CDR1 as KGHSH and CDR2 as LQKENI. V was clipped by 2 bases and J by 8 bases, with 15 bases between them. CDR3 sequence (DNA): TGTGCCAGCTCACCAGGGAACCGGAGGAGGGAAAAACTGTTTTTT. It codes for CASSPGNRRREKLFF.

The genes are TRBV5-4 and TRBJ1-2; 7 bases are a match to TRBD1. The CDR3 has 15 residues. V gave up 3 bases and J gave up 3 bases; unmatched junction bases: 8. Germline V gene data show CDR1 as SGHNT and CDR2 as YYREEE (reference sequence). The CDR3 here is CASSSGQITYYGYTF. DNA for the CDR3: TGTGCCAGCAGCTCGGGACAGATTACATACTATGGCTACACCTTC.

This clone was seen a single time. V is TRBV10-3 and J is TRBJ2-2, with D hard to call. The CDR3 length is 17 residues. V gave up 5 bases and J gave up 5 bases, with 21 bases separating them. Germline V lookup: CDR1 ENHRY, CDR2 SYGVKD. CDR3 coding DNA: TGTGCCATCAGTAAGACGATGAAAACTCCAGCTACCGGGGAGCTGTTTTTT. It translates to CAISKTMKTPATGELFF.

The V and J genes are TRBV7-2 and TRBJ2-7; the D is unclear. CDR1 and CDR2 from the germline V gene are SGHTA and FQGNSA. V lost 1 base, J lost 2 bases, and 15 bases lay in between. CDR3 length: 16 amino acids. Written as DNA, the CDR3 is TGTGCCAGCAGCTTAGTAAGCGTCCCTTCCGCCTACGAGCAGTACTTC. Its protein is CASSLVSVPSAYEQYF.